These T cell receptor beta chains were read from a single sample in a study of CD8 T cells in Susac syndrome. TCRdb itself ran the immunoSEQ multiplex PCR reads through MiXCR, one entry per CDR3 protein. The data hold about 120,000 distinct CDR3 sequences, with more than 90% observed a single time. Sequences were obtained from CD8+ T cells from PBMCs. These receptors were taken from a human donor with Susac syndrome. The CDR3 runs from the conserved cysteine through the conserved F or W.

CDR3 length: 16
J gene: TRBJ2-7
V gene: TRBV5-4
CDR3 protein: CASSSGTSGRNYEQYF

CDR3 length: 14
J gene: TRBJ2-7
V gene: TRBV14
CDR3 protein: CASSHVLVGYEQYF

CDR3 length: 15
J gene: TRBJ2-7
V gene: TRBV4-1
CDR3 protein: CASSQDVPSSYEQYF

CDR3 length: 13
J gene: TRBJ2-7
V gene: TRBV6-2/TRBV6-3
CDR3 protein: CASSYSWGYEQYF

CDR3 length: 13
J gene: TRBJ2-3
V gene: TRBV29-1
CDR3 protein: CSVEWQGRDTQYF

CDR3 length: 17
J gene: TRBJ2-7
V gene: TRBV3-1
CDR3 protein: CASSQQPGTLAPYEQYF

CDR3 length: 14
J gene: TRBJ2-1
V gene: TRBV7-8
CDR3 protein: CASSLRSGGNEQFF

CDR3 length: 14
J gene: TRBJ2-1
V gene: TRBV20-1
CDR3 protein: CSARGTSGINEQFF

CDR3 length: 14
J gene: TRBJ1-2
V gene: TRBV12-3/TRBV12-4
CDR3 protein: CASSAGPANYGYTF

CDR3 length: 18
J gene: TRBJ2-5
V gene: TRBV5-1
CDR3 protein: CASSPLAGASINQETQYF

CDR3 length: 12
J gene: TRBJ1-1
V gene: TRBV20-1
CDR3 protein: CSASHRVTEAFF

CDR3 length: 14
J gene: TRBJ1-1
V gene: TRBV19
CDR3 protein: CASSMGVMNTEAFF

CDR3 length: 13
J gene: TRBJ2-7
V gene: TRBV24-1
CDR3 protein: CATSEGRAYEQYF

CDR3 length: 15
J gene: TRBJ2-1
V gene: TRBV29-1
CDR3 protein: CSVEGLAGGYNEQFF

CDR3 length: 13
J gene: TRBJ2-7
V gene: TRBV12-5
CDR3 protein: CASALRGSYEQYF

CDR3 length: 15
J gene: TRBJ2-3
V gene: TRBV6-5
CDR3 protein: CASSYGGRTTDTQYF

CDR3 length: 15
J gene: TRBJ2-1
V gene: TRBV19
CDR3 protein: CASSIDGSRGNEQFF

CDR3 length: 13
J gene: TRBJ2-7
V gene: TRBV18
CDR3 protein: CASSPTLGDEQYF

CDR3 length: 14
J gene: TRBJ2-7
V gene: TRBV25-1
CDR3 protein: CASSDDPDSAEQYF

CDR3 length: 16
J gene: TRBJ1-5
V gene: TRBV7-9
CDR3 protein: CASSGDDSYSNQPQHF